One sample yielded the 8 T cell receptor beta chains listed below, sequenced in a study of T-cell memory formation after mild COVID-19. TCRdb recomputed calls from the 5' RACE reads with MiXCR, one row per CDR3 protein. The sample records approximately 400,000 distinct CDR3 sequences, over 15% being singletons. The specimen sequenced was PBMCs or a T cell subset sorted from them (not recorded which). The receptors here all came from a man aged 18 to 30 who had mild COVID-19 (a few samples of this study predate the infection). Cell type and time point are not known.

This clonotype was picked up many times. J is TRBJ2-7 and V is TRBV5-1; unclear D gene. Germline assignment: CDR1 SGHRS and CDR2 YFSETQ. V was shortened by 0 bases and J by 4 bases, with 8 bases between the two germline ends. This CDR3 is built from 13 residues. The CDR3 region is CASSLAENYEQYF. The DNA for the CDR3 is TGCGCCAGCAGCTTGGCTGAAAATTACGAGCAGTACTTC.

This chain uses TRBV4-3 with TRBJ2-3; 8 bases align to TRBD2. The CDR3 has 15 residues. CDR1 is LGHNA, CDR2 YSLEER, per germline. Unmatched junction bases numbered 2, after V lost 0 bases and J lost 3 bases. In DNA, the CDR3 is TGCGCCAGCAGCCAAGAACCTAGCGGGACAGATACGCAGTATTTT. Amino acid sequence: CASSQEPSGTDTQYF.

The sample holds a few counts of this clonotype. V is TRBV18 and J is TRBJ2-7; the D gene is possibly TRBD1 (6 bases). The CDR3 length is 13 residues. The V end was cut by 6 bases, the J end by 4 bases, with 13 bases between. Germline loops: CDR1 KGHSH, CDR2 LQKENI. CDR3: CASSDYRDYEQYF. CDR3 bases: TGTGCCAGCTCCGATTACAGGGATTACGAGCAGTACTTC.

This clonotype was seen more than once but under ten times. CDR3 DNA sequence: TGTGCCAGTACTAAGATGGGCACTGAAGCTTTCTTT. It is translated as CASTKMGTEAFF. The V gene is TRBV2, the J gene TRBJ1-1; D not resolved. This CDR3 contains 12 residues. Germline V gives CDR1 SNHLY, CDR2 FYNNEI. Trimming removed 9 bases at V and 4 bases at J, with 12 bases between. Full variable domain (remainder filled in from reference TRBV2 and TRBJ1-1): EPEVTQTPSHQVTQMGQEVILRCVPISNHLYFYWYRQILGQKVEFLVSFYNNEISEKSEIFDDQFSVERPDGSNFTLKIRSTKLEDSAMYFCASTKMGTEAFFGQGTRLTVV.

A few counts support this clonotype. The chain employs TRBV7-9 and TRBJ1-2; D is unresolved. Trimming shortened V by 2 bases and J by 8 bases, and 9 bases separated the two germline ends. Germline V CDR1 and CDR2: SEHNR, FQNEAQ (reference sequence). The CDR3 runs to 12 residues. The CDR3: CASSLLGSGYTF. CDR3 nucleotide sequence: TGTGCCAGCAGCTTACTAGGGAGCGGCTACACCTTC.

Only a few counts were recorded for this clonotype. The chain's CDR3 is CASSLGGGRSSGANVLTF. CDR3 bases: TGTGCCAGCAGCTTGGGAGGGGGGAGAAGCTCTGGGGCCAACGTCCTGACTTTC. The chain joins TRBV5-6 to TRBJ2-6, with D perhaps TRBD1 or TRBD2 (6 bases each). Germline assignment: CDR1 SGHDT and CDR2 YYEEEE. The CDR3 contains 18 residues. V lost 0 bases, J lost 0 bases, and 13 bases lay in between. The full variable domain, completed using reference TRBV5-6 and TRBJ2-6, is DAGVTQSPTHLIKTRGQQVTLRCSPKSGHDTVSWYQQALGQGPQFIFQYYEEEERQRGNFPDRFSGHQFPNYSSELNVNALLLGDSALYLCASSLGGGRSSGANVLTFGAGSRLTVL.

V gene TRBV11-2 combines with J gene TRBJ2-7; possible D gene TRBD1, 6 bases. V was shortened by 5 bases and J by 1 base, with 12 bases between the two germline ends. Germline CDR1 and CDR2: SGHAT and FQNNGV. This CDR3 has 14 amino acids. CDR3 nucleotides: TGTGCCAGCAGCGGGACAACGGGGTCCTACGAGCAGTACTTC. Encoded protein: CASSGTTGSYEQYF.

Only a few counts were recorded for this clonotype. CDR3 sequence (DNA): TGTGCCAGCGGGGAGATGGGGACAGGGATCACCCTCTACAATGAGCAGTTCTTC. Residues: CASGEMGTGITLYNEQFF. The chain has TRBV6-5 and TRBJ2-1; 9 positions match TRBD1. Germline V CDR1 and CDR2: MNHEY, SVGAGI. The CDR3 length is 18 residues. J was trimmed by 3 bases and V by 8 bases; bases with no gene match: 17.